This T cell receptor (beta chain) comes out of a study of cytomegalovirus exposure and HLA in healthy donors. The CDR3 runs to 13 residues. Germline CDR1 and CDR2: SGHDT and YYEEEE. Trimming pared 3 bases from V and 0 bases from J, leaving 6 bases between. Only a few counts were recorded for this clone. Its antigen is not identified. The PCR had 60 Vbeta and 13 Jbeta primers. Data came from immunoSEQ multiplex PCR; TCRdb stores just in-frame clones and leaves some out. The sample records about 120,000 clones, about 73% being singletons. Overall study findings and caveats: The study reported that TCR beta sequences accurately predicted HLA-A and HLA-B alleles in most subjects. A later analysis linked a missense DCLRE1C variant to TCR beta V- and J-gene trimming.

Sequenced material: PBMCs. V gene TRBV5-6 combines with J gene TRBJ1-2; D gene ambiguous. The TCR comes from a woman in her 30s in good health and CMV-seropositive. In nucleotides, the CDR3 is TGTGCCAGCAGCTCGGGATCTAACTATGGCTACACCTTC. This translates into CASSSGSNYGYTF.